The next 21 T cell receptor beta chains were all read from a single sample in a study of OX40 agonist ivuxolimab in advanced cancers. The method was immunoSEQ multiplex PCR; TCRdb's version includes in-frame clones alone and lacks a portion of them. The table shows tens of thousands of clones, with 75% to 90% occurring only once. Sequences were derived from CD4+ or CD8+ T cells sorted from blood, sampled in a trial of the OX40 agonist ivuxolimab. All receptors come from an adult with an advanced solid tumor such as melanoma, head and neck, liver or kidney cancer.

The genes are TRBV19 and TRBJ2-7; TRBD1 matches at 7 bases. The V and J ends lost 3 bases and 2 bases, in that order; junction bases with no gene match: 1. The germline CDR1 and CDR2 sequences are LNHDA and SQIVND (reference sequence). The CDR3 extends over 13 amino acids. CDR3 sequence: CASSMTGTYEQYF. The CDR3 nucleotides read TGTGCCAGTAGTATGACAGGGACCTACGAGCAGTACTTC.

The rearrangement uses TRBV9 and TRBJ1-1; D might be TRBD1 (5 bases). Looked up from germline, CDR1 is SGDLS and CDR2 is YYNGEE. The CDR3 totals 14 residues. V gave up 2 bases and J gave up 0 bases, with 8 bases separating them. The CDR3 coding sequence is TGTGCCAGCAGCGTCGGACACCTGAACACTGAAGCTTTCTTT. Amino acid sequence: CASSVGHLNTEAFF.

The chain joins TRBV28 to TRBJ2-7; 13 bases are a match to TRBD2. Germline V lookup: CDR1 MDHEN, CDR2 SYDVKM. The CDR3 spans 16 residues. V lost 4 bases, J lost 3 bases, and 6 bases stayed unmatched. CDR3 nucleotides: TGTGCCAGCAGTTGGTCTACTAGCGGGGGGGACTACGAGCAGTACTTC. Protein: CASSWSTSGGDYEQYF.

The chain combines TRBV9 with TRBJ2-7, with D perhaps TRBD1 or TRBD2 (5 bases each). CDR1 is SGDLS and CDR2 is YYNGEE in the germline V gene. With 0 bases removed from V and 3 bases from J, the gap between germline ends came to 10 bases. The CDR3 is 14 amino acids. The CDR3 reads CASSVGGDNYEQYF. DNA of the CDR3: TGTGCCAGCAGCGTAGGAGGGGATAACTACGAGCAGTACTTC.

This CDR3 is CASSEDSDYNEQFF. The CDR3 bases are TGTGCCAGTAGCGAGGATTCAGACTACAATGAGCAGTTCTTC. The V call is TRBV19, the J call TRBJ2-1; no firm D call. V gave up 6 bases and J gave up 3 bases, with 12 bases separating them. The germline gives CDR1 LNHDA, CDR2 SQIVND (reference sequence). The CDR3 loop spans 14 amino acids.

The chain uses TRBV28 and TRBJ2-1; tentative D call: TRBD2 (7 bases). Germline lookup yields CDR1 MDHEN and CDR2 SYDVKM. The CDR3 has 19 amino acids. V was shortened by 5 bases and J by 4 bases, with 27 bases between the two germline ends. Here the CDR3 DNA reads TGTGCCAGCAGTCAACCTTTACTAGAGGGGGAGGGAATTTACAATGAGCAGTTCTTC. Translation: CASSQPLLEGEGIYNEQFF. Drawing the rest from reference TRBV28 and TRBJ2-1, the complete variable domain is DVKVTQSSRYLVKRTGEKVFLECVQDMDHENMFWYRQDPGLGLRLIYFSYDVKMKEKGDIPEGYSVSREKKERFSLILESASTNQTSMYLCASSQPLLEGEGIYNEQFFGPGTRLTVL.

This clone occurred once. This chain connects TRBV19 to TRBJ2-7; D might be TRBD2 (6 bases). The CDR3 spans 15 residues. The germline CDR1 and CDR2 sequences are LNHDA and SQIVND (reference sequence). Trimming took 6 bases from V and 2 from J, leaving 17 bases between them. The CDR3 here is CASSQSGDSPYEQYF. CDR3 bases: TGTGCCAGTAGCCAAAGTGGGGACTCTCCCTACGAGCAGTACTTC.

The gene calls are TRBV28 and TRBJ1-6; D ambiguous. CDR1 is MDHEN, CDR2 SYDVKM, per germline. This CDR3 region has 14 residues. V was shortened by 5 bases and J by 6 bases, with 11 bases between the two germline ends. The CDR3 coding sequence is TGTGCCAGCAGTCTAATCTCGGGTAATTCACCCCTCCACTTT. Translation gives CASSLISGNSPLHF. The full variable domain, completed using reference TRBV28 and TRBJ1-6, is DVKVTQSSRYLVKRTGEKVFLECVQDMDHENMFWYRQDPGLGLRLIYFSYDVKMKEKGDIPEGYSVSREKKERFSLILESASTNQTSMYLCASSLISGNSPLHFGNGTRLTVT.

This chain uses TRBV7-6 with TRBJ2-1, with 9 bases that match TRBD1. CDR1 SGHVS and CDR2 FNYEAQ come from the germline V gene. The CDR3 is 14 residues long. After removal of 4 bases from V and 9 bases from J, the junction contained 7 bases not matched to a gene. For the CDR3, the DNA is TGTGCCAGCAGCTCGGGACAGGGTCCCACTGAGCAGTTCTTC. This sequence encodes CASSSGQGPTEQFF.

This chain connects TRBV2 to TRBJ1-5; TRBD1 is a possible D gene (6 bases). CDR3 size: 19 residues. Germline values: CDR1 SNHLY, CDR2 FYNNEI. The V and J ends lost 5 bases and 0 bases respectively, with 23 bases between them. CDR3 nucleotides: TGTGCCAGCAGTCTATACCCAGATAGACAGGTTCATAGCAATCAGCCCCAGCATTTT. It translates to CASSLYPDRQVHSNQPQHF. The full variable domain, completed using reference TRBV2 and TRBJ1-5, is EPEVTQTPSHQVTQMGQEVILRCVPISNHLYFYWYRQILGQKVEFLVSFYNNEISEKSEIFDDQFSVERPDGSNFTLKIRSTKLEDSAMYFCASSLYPDRQVHSNQPQHFGDGTRLSIL.

The chain couples TRBV21-1 to TRBJ1-4; the D call of TRBD1 is as the table states it, not checked on the DNA. TRBV21-1 is noted as a pseudogene. The CDR3 loop spans 15 amino acids. CDR3 sequence: CASNFEHVDPEKLFF. The DNA of the CDR3 is TGTGCCAGCAATTTTGAACACGTCGATCCGGAAAAACTGTTTTTT.

The rearrangement uses TRBV4-1 and TRBJ2-5, with a tentative D call TRBD1 (6 bases). V lost 2 bases and J lost 0, with 13 bases in between. CDR3 size: 16 residues. Germline V gene lookup returns CDR1 MGHRA and CDR2 YSYEKL. The CDR3 sequence: CASSQTNGQHQETQYF. The CDR3 nucleotides read TGCGCCAGCAGCCAAACGAACGGACAGCACCAAGAGACCCAGTACTTC.

Only a few counts were recorded for this clone. The V gene is TRBV6-5, the J gene TRBJ2-5, with D possibly TRBD2 on 6 matching bases. The germline V and J ends were trimmed by 2 bases and 7 bases, with 11 bases remaining between them. The germline V gene has CDR1 MNHEY and CDR2 SVGAGI. The CDR3 contains 13 residues. Written as DNA, the CDR3 is TGTGCCAGCAGTTACATGGCGCGGGGGACCCAGTACTTC. It yields the protein CASSYMARGTQYF.

The chain uses TRBV2 and TRBJ1-6; D remains ambiguous. This CDR3 has 15 residues. V dropped 3 bases and J dropped 3 bases, with 9 bases sitting between them. CDR1 and CDR2 (germline): SNHLY, FYNNEI. In DNA, the CDR3 is TGTGCCAGCAGTGAGGAGGCAGGCTATAATTCACCCCTCCACTTT. It encodes CASSEEAGYNSPLHF. The entire variable domain, with the rest obtained from reference TRBV2 and TRBJ1-6, is as follows: EPEVTQTPSHQVTQMGQEVILRCVPISNHLYFYWYRQILGQKVEFLVSFYNNEISEKSEIFDDQFSVERPDGSNFTLKIRSTKLEDSAMYFCASSEEAGYNSPLHFGNGTRLTVT.

The chain combines TRBV27 with TRBJ2-1; unclear D gene. The germline gives CDR1 MNHEY, CDR2 SMNVEV (reference sequence). The CDR3 has 13 residues. Deletions cut 0 bases from V and 5 bases from J, with 5 bases between. The CDR3 here is CASSLSIHNEQFF. The CDR3 DNA reads as TGTGCCAGCAGTTTATCTATCCACAATGAGCAGTTCTTC.

The genes are TRBV28 and TRBJ2-5; the match to TRBD1 covers 7 bases. The CDR3 contains 12 residues. Unmatched junction bases numbered 8, after V lost 6 bases and J lost 10 bases. Germline V gene data show CDR1 as MDHEN and CDR2 as SYDVKM. The CDR3 sequence is CASSGTAWDQYF. The CDR3 DNA reads TGTGCCAGCAGCGGGACAGCGTGGGACCAGTACTTC. The complete variable domain, with remaining parts taken from reference TRBV28 and TRBJ2-5, reads DVKVTQSSRYLVKRTGEKVFLECVQDMDHENMFWYRQDPGLGLRLIYFSYDVKMKEKGDIPEGYSVSREKKERFSLILESASTNQTSMYLCASSGTAWDQYFGPGTRLLVL.

This clone was seen just once. The chain uses TRBV6-1 and TRBJ2-7, with a tentative D call TRBD2 (6 bases). Between the trimmed V and J ends, which lost 1 base and 2 bases, there was a span of 18 bases. CDR1 is MNHNS, CDR2 SASEGT, per germline. This CDR3 has 17 amino acids. CDR3 sequence reads: CASSEGGVNVSPYEQYF. Here the CDR3 DNA reads TGTGCCAGCAGTGAAGGGGGGGTCAATGTGAGCCCCTACGAGCAGTACTTC.

CDR3 DNA sequence: TGTGCCAGCAGCTTAGACGAGGGCTCCCGGGGGGTGCAGTTCTTC. This gives the protein CASSLDEGSRGVQFF. This chain uses TRBV11-3 with TRBJ2-1, with TRBD2 matching over 7 bases. Trimming removed 0 bases from V and 12 bases from J; junction bases left unmatched: 11. CDR3 length: 15 residues. Germline lookup yields CDR1 SGHNT and CDR2 YENEEA.

The chain links TRBV6-9 to TRBJ2-1; D remains ambiguous. The CDR3 contains 17 residues. The germline V gene has CDR1 MNHGY and CDR2 SVAAGI. V was clipped by 2 bases and J by 2 bases, with 16 bases between them. The chain's CDR3 is CASSYPEAQNPYNEQFF. The CDR3 DNA reads TGTGCCAGCAGTTATCCCGAAGCCCAGAACCCCTACAATGAGCAGTTCTTC.

The V and J genes are TRBV18 and TRBJ2-7; maybe TRBD1 (6 bases). The germline CDR1 and CDR2 sequences are KGHSH and LQKENI. Trimming took off 3 bases at V and 3 bases at J, with 15 bases between the two ends. This CDR3 contains 15 residues. The CDR3 region is CASSPPDRELYEQYF. The CDR3 DNA reads as TGTGCCAGCTCACCTCCGGACAGAGAGCTCTACGAGCAGTACTTC.

This chain joins TRBV9 and TRBJ2-5; tentatively, D is TRBD1 or TRBD2 (5 bases each). This CDR3 has 14 residues. V shed 3 bases and J shed 4 bases, with 13 bases lying between them. Germline loops: CDR1 SGDLS, CDR2 YYNGEE. CDR3 nucleotide sequence: TGTGCCAGCAGCGCGGGGCATTGGCCAGAGACCCAGTACTTC. It is translated as CASSAGHWPETQYF.